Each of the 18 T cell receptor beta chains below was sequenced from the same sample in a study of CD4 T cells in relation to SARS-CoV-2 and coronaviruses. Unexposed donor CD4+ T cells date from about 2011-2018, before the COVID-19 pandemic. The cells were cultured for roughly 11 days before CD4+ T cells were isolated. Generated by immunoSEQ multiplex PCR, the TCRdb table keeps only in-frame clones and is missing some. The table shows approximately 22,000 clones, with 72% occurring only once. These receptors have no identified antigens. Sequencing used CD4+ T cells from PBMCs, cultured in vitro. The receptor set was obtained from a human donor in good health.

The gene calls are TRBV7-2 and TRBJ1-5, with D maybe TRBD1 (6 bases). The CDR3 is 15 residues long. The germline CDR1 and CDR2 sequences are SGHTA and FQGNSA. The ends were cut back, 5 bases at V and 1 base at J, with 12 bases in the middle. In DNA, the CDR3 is TGTGCCAGCAGCCCCCGAGGGGGGAGCAATCAGCCCCAGCATTTT. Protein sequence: CASSPRGGSNQPQHF. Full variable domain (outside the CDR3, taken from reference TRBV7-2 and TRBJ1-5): GAGVSQSPSNKVTEKGKDVELRCDPISGHTALYWYRQSLGQGLEFLIYFQGNSAPDKSGLPSDRFSAERTGGSVSTLTIQRTQQEDSAVYLCASSPRGGSNQPQHFGDGTRLSIL.

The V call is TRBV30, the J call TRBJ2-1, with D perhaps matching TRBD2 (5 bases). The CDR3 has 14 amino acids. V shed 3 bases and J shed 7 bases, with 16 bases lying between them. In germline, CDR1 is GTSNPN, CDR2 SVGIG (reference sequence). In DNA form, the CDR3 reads TGTGCCTGGAGCAAAAGGCGGGCAGGAAATGAGCAGTTCTTC. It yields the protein CAWSKRRAGNEQFF.

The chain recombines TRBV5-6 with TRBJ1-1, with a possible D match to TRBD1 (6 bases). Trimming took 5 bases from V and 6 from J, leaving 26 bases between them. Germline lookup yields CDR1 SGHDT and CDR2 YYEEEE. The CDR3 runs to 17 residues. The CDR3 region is CASREGDGVALGPEAFF. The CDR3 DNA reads TGTGCCAGCAGAGAGGGGGACGGAGTGGCCCTGGGACCTGAAGCTTTCTTT.

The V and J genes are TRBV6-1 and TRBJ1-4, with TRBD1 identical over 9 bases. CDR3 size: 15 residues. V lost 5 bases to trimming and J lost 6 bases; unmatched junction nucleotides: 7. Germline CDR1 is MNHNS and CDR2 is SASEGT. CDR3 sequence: CASSTRGQGYEKLFF. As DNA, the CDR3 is TGTGCCAGCAGTACGAGGGGACAGGGTTATGAAAAACTGTTTTTT.

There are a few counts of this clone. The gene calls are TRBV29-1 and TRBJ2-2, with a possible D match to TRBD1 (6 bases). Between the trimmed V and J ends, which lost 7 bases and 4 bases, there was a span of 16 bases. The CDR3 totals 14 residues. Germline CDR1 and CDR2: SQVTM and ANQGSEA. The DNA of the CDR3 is TGCAGCGCCGGAGGACAGTTAACCACCGGGGAGCTGTTTTTT. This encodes CSAGGQLTTGELFF.

Here the CDR3 reads CASSFEETQYF. In nucleotides, the CDR3 is TGTGCCAGCAGTTTTGAAGAGACCCAGTACTTC. V usage is TRBV12-3 or TRBV12-4 and J usage is TRBJ2-5; D remains ambiguous. This CDR3 region has 11 residues. The ends were cut back, 3 bases at V and 3 bases at J, with 2 bases in the middle.

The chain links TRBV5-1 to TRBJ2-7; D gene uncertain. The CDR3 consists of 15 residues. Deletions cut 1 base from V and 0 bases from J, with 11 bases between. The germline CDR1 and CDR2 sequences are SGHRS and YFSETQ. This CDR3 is CASSLNYMSSYEQYF. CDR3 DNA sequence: TGCGCCAGCAGCTTGAATTACATGAGCTCCTACGAGCAGTACTTC.

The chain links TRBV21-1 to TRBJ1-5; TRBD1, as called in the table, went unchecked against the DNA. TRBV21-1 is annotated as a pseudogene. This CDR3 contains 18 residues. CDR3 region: CASSKWRQGSLSNQPQHF. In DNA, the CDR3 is TGTGCCAGCAGCAAATGGAGACAGGGAAGTTTGAGCAATCAGCCCCAGCATTTT.

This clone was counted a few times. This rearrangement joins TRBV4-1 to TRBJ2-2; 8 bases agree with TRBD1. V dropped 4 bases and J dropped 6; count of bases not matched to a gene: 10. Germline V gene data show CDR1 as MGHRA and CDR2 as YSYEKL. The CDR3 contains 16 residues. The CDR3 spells CASSRLDREGAGELFF. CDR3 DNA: TGCGCCAGCAGCCGATTGGACAGGGAAGGGGCCGGGGAGCTGTTTTTT.

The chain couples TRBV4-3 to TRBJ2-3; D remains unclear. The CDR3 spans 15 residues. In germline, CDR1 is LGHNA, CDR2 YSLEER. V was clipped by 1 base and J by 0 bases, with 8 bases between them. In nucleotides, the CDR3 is TGCGCCAGCAGCCAAGGTCTACTAAGCACAGATACGCAGTATTTT. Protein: CASSQGLLSTDTQYF.

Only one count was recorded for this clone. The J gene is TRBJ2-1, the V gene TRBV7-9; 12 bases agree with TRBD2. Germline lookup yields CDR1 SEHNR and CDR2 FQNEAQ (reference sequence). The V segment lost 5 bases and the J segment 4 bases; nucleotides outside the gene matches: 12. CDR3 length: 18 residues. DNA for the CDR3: TGTGCCAGCAGCCGAACCAGGACTAGCGGGGACCCTTACAATGAGCAGTTCTTC. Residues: CASSRTRTSGDPYNEQFF.

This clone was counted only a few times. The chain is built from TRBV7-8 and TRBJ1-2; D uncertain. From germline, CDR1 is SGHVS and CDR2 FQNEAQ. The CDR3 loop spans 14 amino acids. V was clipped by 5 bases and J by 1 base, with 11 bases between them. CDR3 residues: CASSPREGNYGYTF. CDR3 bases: TGTGCCAGCAGCCCTCGGGAGGGTAACTATGGCTACACCTTC.

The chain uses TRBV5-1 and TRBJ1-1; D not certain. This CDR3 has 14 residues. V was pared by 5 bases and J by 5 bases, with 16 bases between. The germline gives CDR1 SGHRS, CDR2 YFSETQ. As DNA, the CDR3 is TGCGCCAGCAGTCTCAGACCGCTCGGTACTGAAGCTTTCTTT. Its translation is CASSLRPLGTEAFF.

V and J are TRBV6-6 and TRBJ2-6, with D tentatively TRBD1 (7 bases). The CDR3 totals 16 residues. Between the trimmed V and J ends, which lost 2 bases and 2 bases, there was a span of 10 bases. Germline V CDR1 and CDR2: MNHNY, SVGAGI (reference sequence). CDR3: CASSYPGGTGANVLTF. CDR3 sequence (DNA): TGTGCCAGCAGTTACCCAGGGGGGACTGGGGCCAACGTCCTGACTTTC.

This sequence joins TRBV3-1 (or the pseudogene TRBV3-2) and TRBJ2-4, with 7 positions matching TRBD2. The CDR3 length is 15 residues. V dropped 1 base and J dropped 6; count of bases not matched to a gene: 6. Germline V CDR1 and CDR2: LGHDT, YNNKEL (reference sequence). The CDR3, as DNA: TGTGCCAGCAGCCAAGGGGTGGGGGAGGGAAACATTCAGTACTTC. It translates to CASSQGVGEGNIQYF.

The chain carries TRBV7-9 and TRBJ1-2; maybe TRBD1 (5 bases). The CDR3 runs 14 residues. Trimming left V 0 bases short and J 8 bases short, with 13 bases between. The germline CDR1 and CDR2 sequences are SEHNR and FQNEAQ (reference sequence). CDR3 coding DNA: TGTGCCAGCAGCTTAGCGTGGGGCTCGGCGGGCTACACCTTC. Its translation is CASSLAWGSAGYTF.

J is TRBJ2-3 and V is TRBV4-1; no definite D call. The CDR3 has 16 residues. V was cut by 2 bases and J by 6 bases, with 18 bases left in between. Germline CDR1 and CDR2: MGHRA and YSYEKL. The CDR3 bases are TGCGCCAGCAGCCAAAGTGAACTCTTGCTGGATGATACGCAGTATTTT. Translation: CASSQSELLLDDTQYF.

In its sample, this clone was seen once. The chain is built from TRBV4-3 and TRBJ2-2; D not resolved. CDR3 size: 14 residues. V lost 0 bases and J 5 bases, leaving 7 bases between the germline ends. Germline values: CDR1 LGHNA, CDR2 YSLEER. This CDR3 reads CASSQDMGTGELFF. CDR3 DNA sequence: TGCGCCAGCAGCCAAGATATGGGGACCGGGGAGCTGTTTTTT.